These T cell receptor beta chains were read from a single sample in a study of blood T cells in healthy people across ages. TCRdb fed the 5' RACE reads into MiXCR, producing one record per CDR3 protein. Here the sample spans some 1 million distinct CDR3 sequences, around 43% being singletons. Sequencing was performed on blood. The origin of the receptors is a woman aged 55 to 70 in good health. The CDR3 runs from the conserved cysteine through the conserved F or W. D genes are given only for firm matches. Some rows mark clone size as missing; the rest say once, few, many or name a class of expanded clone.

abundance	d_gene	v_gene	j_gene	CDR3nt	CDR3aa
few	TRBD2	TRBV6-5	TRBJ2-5	TGTGCCAGCAGTTACTTCGGGAGGACTGGGGAGACCCAGTACTTC	CASSYFGRTGETQYF
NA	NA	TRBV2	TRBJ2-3	TGTGCCACCCATCCCGGGTGGCTAGCTCAAGAGGGCGCAGATACGCAGTATTTT	CATHPGWLAQEGADTQYF
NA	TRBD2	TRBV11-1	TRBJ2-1	TGTGCCAGCAGCGTAGCGGGAACAGAAAAGCAGTTCTTC	CASSVAGTEKQFF
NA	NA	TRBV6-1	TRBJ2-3	TGTGCCAGCAGTGAACGGAGGGTGGGCACAGATACGCAGTATTTT	CASSERRVGTDTQYF
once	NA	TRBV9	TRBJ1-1	TGTGCCAGCAGCGTAAGGGACGGGAACACTGAAGCTTTCTTT	CASSVRDGNTEAFF
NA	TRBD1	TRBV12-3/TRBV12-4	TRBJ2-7	TGTGCCAGCAGTACAGACAGGGAAGGGGCCTACGAGCAGTACTTC	CASSTDREGAYEQYF
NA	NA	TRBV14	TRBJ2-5	TGTGCCAGCAGCCAAGAAGGCCCCCCTCGGTACAATGAGCAGTACTTC	CASSQEGPPRYNEQYF
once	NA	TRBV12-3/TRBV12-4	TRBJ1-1	TGTGCCAGCAGTGAAAGACCCTTGAACACTGAAGCTTTCTTT	CASSERPLNTEAFF
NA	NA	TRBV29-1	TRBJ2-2	TGCAGCGTTGCTGGCCCCTCAAGCCAGAGCACCGGGGAGCTGTTTTTT	CSVAGPSSQSTGELFF
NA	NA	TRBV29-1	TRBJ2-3	TGCAGCGTGATTTTGACAGAGCCTAGCACAGATACGCAGTATTTT	CSVILTEPSTDTQYF
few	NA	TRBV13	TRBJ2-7	TGTGCCAGCAGCTCAAAGACAGGAGAGACCTACGAGCAGTACTTC	CASSSKTGETYEQYF
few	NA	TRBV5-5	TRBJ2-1	TGTGCCAGCAGCTTGGCCCCCACCTACAATGAGCAGTTCTTC	CASSLAPTYNEQFF
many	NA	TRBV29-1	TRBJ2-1	TGCAGCGCTACCAACACAGGCAGCTCCTACAATGAGCAGTTCTTC	CSATNTGSSYNEQFF
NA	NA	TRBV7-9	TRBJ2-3	TGTGCCAGCAGCTTTATGGGGAACGGGATCAGCACAGATACGCAGTATTTT	CASSFMGNGISTDTQYF
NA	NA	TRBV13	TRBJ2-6	TGTGCCAGCAGCCACCGGGGGTCTGGGGCCAACGTCCTGACTTTC	CASSHRGSGANVLTF
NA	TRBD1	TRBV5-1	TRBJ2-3	TGCGCCAGCAGCCTGCAGGGACAGGGGGCTATAGATACGCAGTATTTT	CASSLQGQGAIDTQYF
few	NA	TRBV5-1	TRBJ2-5	TGCGCCAGCCGGTTTCAGTTCCAAGAGACCCAGTACTTC	CASRFQFQETQYF
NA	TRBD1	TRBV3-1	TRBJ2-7	TGTGCCAGCAGCGGGACAGTCGTCTACGAGCAGTACTTC	CASSGTVVYEQYF
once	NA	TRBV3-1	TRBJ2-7	TGTGCCAGCAGCCAAGACTGGAGAGGTACCTACGAGCAGTACTTC	CASSQDWRGTYEQYF
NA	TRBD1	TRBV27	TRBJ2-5	TGTGCCAGCAGTTTAATGGGACAGGGGTTGGTCAGCGGAGAGACCCAGTACTTC	CASSLMGQGLVSGETQYF
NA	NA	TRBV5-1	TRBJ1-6	TGCGCCAGCAGCCTTTCGCGGGGGGCGAATTCACCCCCCCACTTT	CASSLSRGANSPPHF
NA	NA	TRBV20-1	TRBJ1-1	TGCAGTGCCCTTGCGGGGGCGAACACTGAAGCTTTCTTT	CSALAGANTEAFF
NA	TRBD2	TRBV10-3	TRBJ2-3	TGTGCCATCTCGGGCGGGAGATACGATACGCAGTATTTT	CAISGGRYDTQYF
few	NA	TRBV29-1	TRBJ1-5	TGCAGCGTTGAGGTGGCAAATCAGCCCCAGCATTTT	CSVEVANQPQHF
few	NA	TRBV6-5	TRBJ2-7	TGTGCCAGCGGGAGGCTGCTAAGGGACCACGAGCAGTACTTC	CASGRLLRDHEQYF
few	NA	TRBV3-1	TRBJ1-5	TGTGCCAGCAGCCGCCCACGGTGGCAGGGTGGTAGCAATCAGCCCCAGCATTTT	CASSRPRWQGGSNQPQHF
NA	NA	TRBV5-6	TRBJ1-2	TGTGCCAGCAGCACGTTCCGAGCCGGCTATGGCTACACCTTC	CASSTFRAGYGYTF
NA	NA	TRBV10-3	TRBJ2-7	TGTGCCATCCGTGAGAATAGGGTTGCCTCCTACGAGCAGTACTTC	CAIRENRVASYEQYF
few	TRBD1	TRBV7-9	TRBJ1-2	TGTGCCAGCAGCTTAGTTGGAGGGGGCAACTATGGCTACACCTTC	CASSLVGGGNYGYTF
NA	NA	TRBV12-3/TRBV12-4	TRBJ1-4	TGTGCCAGCAAGGGCGGAATGGAGGAAAAACTGTTTTTT	CASKGGMEEKLFF
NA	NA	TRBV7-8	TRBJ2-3	TGTGCCAGCAGCCCACCACAGGATATGCGCGTTACAGAGACGCAGTATTTT	CASSPPQDMRVTETQYF
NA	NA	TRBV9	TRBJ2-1	TGTGCCAGCAGCCCCCATAAACCTTCCTACAATGAGCAGTTCTTC	CASSPHKPSYNEQFF